The clone carrying this T cell receptor (beta chain) showed up many times. The repertoire came from unfractionated whole blood and reflected all unsorted peripheral T cells. 500 ng RNA was reverse transcribed with alpha and beta constant-region primers. Using multiplexing indices, alpha and beta chain libraries were generated apart by chain-specific third strand synthesis. A single record per CDR3 protein comes from TCRdb applying MiXCR to the 5' RACE reads. Of more than 15,000 distinct CDR3 sequences in the sample, approximately 5.8% were seen once. The data were taken from a study of HIV-infected patients and healthy controls. The receptor was isolated from an adult in good health. Source material: blood.

The CDR3 loop reads CASSLFGSGAYNEQFF. Here the CDR3 DNA reads TGCGCCAGCAGCTTGTTCGGGAGCGGGGCCTACAATGAGCAGTTCTTC. The V gene is TRBV5-1, the J gene TRBJ2-1; 7 positions agree with TRBD2. Germline V CDR1 and CDR2: SGHRS, YFSETQ. The CDR3 is 16 residues long. The trim removed 1 base at V and 2 bases at J, leaving 6 bases unmatched. Full variable domain (outside the CDR3, taken from reference TRBV5-1 and TRBJ2-1): KAGVTQTPRYLIKTRGQQVTLSCSPISGHRSVSWYQQTPGQGLQFLFEYFSETQRNKGNFPGRFSGRQFSNSRSEMNVSTLELGDSALYLCASSLFGSGAYNEQFFGPGTRLTVL.